This T cell receptor (beta chain) was obtained from a study of blood T cell repertoires in COVID-19. The germline CDR1 and CDR2 sequences are SGHNT and YENEEA. This CDR3 contains 19 residues. V was cut by 0 bases and J by 1 base, with 19 bases left in between. Assay: immunoSEQ multiplex PCR; the TCRdb copy retains only in-frame clones and omits some. This table holds some 58,000 clones, roughly four fifths found once. The chain recombines TRBV11-3 with TRBJ2-4; a possible D gene is TRBD1 (6 bases). The sample taken for sequencing was peripheral blood. The receptor's source is a man in his sixties with COVID-19, enrolled during active disease. CDR3 region: CASSLDATGYERAKNIQYF. CDR3 sequence (DNA): TGTGCCAGCAGCTTAGACGCTACAGGGTACGAGAGGGCCAAAAACATTCAGTACTTC. The full variable domain, with the rest looked up from reference TRBV11-3 and TRBJ2-4, is EAGVVQSPRYKIIEKKQPVAFWCNPISGHNTLYWYLQNLGQGPELLIRYENEEAVDDSQLPKDRFSAERLKGVDSTLKIQPAELGDSAVYLCASSLDATGYERAKNIQYFGAGTRLSVL.